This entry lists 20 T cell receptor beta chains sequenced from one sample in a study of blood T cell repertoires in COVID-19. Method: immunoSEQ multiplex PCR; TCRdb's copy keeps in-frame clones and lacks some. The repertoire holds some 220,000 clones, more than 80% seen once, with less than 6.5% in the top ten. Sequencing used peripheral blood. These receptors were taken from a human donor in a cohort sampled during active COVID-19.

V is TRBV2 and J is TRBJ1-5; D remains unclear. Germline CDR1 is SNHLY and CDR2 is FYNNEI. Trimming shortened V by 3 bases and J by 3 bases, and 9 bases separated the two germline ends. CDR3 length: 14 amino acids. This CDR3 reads CASSEVTVNQPQHF. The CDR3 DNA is TGTGCCAGCAGTGAGGTTACGGTCAATCAGCCCCAGCATTTT.

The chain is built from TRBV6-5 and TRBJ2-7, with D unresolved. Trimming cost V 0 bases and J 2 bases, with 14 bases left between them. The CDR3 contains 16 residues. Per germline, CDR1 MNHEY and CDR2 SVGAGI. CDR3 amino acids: CASSYSGPRGAYEQYF. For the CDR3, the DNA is TGTGCCAGCAGTTACTCAGGCCCCAGAGGCGCCTACGAGCAGTACTTC.

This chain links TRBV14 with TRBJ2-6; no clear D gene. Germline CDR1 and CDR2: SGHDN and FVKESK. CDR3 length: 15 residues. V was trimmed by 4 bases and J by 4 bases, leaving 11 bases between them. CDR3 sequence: CASSLLSPGANVLTF. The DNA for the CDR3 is TGTGCCAGCAGCCTTCTATCTCCCGGGGCCAACGTCCTGACTTTC.

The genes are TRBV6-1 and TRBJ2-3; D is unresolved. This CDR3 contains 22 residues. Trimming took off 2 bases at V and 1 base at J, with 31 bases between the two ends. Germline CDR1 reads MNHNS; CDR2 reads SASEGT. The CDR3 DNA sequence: TGTGCCAGCAGTGAATCGCCCAGGATGGGCGTAAAGGCTCCATGGGGCACAGATACGCAGTATTTT. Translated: CASSESPRMGVKAPWGTDTQYF.

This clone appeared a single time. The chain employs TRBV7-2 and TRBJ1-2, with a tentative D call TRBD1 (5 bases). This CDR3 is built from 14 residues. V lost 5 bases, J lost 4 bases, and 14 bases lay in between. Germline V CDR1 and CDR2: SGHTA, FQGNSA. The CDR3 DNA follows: TGTGCCAGCAGCACCCCGGACACCTCCTATGGCTACACCTTC. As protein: CASSTPDTSYGYTF.

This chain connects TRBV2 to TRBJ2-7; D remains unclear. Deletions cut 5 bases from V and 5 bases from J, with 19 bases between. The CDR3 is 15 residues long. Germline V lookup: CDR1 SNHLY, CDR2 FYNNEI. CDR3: CASSPLLIGDDEQYF. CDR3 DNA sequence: TGTGCCAGCAGTCCTCTGTTAATCGGTGATGACGAGCAGTACTTC.

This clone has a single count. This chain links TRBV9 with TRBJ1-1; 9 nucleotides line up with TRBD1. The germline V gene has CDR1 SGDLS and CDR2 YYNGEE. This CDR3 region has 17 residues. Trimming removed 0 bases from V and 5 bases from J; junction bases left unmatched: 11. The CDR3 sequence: CASSVAFGTGPGTEAFF. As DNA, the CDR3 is TGTGCCAGCAGCGTAGCTTTCGGGACAGGGCCGGGTACTGAAGCTTTCTTT.

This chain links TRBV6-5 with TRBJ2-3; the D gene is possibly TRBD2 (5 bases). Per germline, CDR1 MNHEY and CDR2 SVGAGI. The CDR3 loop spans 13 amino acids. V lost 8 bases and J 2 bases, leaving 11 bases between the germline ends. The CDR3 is CASGLDYTDTQYF. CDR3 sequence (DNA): TGTGCCAGCGGACTGGATTACACAGATACGCAGTATTTT.

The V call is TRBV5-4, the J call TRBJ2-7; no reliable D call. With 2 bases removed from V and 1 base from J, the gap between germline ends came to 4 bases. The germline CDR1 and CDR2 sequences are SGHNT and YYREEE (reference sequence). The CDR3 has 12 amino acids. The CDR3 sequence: CASSFGSYEQYF. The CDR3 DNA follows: TGTGCCAGCAGCTTCGGGTCCTACGAGCAGTACTTC.

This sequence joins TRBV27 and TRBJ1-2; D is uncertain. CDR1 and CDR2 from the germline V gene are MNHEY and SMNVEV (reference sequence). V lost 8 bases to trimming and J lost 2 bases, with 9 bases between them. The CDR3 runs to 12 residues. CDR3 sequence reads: CASRRENYGYTF. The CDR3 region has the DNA TGTGCCAGCCGGAGGGAAAACTATGGCTACACCTTC.

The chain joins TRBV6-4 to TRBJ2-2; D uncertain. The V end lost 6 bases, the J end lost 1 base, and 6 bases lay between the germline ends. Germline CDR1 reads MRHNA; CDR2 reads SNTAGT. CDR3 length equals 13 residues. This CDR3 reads CASSTVNTGELFF. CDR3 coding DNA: TGTGCCAGCAGCACAGTGAACACCGGGGAGCTGTTTTTT.

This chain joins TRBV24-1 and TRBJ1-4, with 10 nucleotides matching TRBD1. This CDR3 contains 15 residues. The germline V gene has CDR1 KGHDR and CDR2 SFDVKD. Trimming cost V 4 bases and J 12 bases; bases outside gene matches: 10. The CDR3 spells CATSDTGTGADQLFF. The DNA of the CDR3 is TGTGCCACCAGTGACACCGGGACAGGGGCTGATCAACTGTTTTTT.

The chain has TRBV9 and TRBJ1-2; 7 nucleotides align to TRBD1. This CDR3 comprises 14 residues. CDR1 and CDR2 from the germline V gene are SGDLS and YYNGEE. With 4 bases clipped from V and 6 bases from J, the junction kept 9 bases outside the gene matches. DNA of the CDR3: TGTGCCAGCAGCTTCGACGGGACAGTACATGGCTACACCTTC. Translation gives CASSFDGTVHGYTF.

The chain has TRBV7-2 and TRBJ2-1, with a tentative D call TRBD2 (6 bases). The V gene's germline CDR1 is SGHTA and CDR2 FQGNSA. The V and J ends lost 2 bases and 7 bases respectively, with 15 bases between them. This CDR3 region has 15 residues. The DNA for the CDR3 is TGTGCCAGCAGCTTAACCATCGGGAGTTCAAATGAGCAGTTCTTC. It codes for CASSLTIGSSNEQFF.

The CDR3 nucleotides are TGTGCCAGCAGTACTTGGGAGCGTCAGCCCCAGCATTTT. It specifies CASSTWERQPQHF. The V call is TRBV12-3 or TRBV12-4, the J call TRBJ1-5, with no clear D. The CDR3 length is 13 residues. V lost 5 bases to trimming and J lost 6 bases, with 11 bases between them.

The CDR3 sequence: CASSIGGDKNIQYF. Written as DNA, the CDR3 is TGTGCCAGTAGTATAGGAGGAGACAAAAACATTCAGTACTTC. The chain has TRBV19 and TRBJ2-4; D is uncertain. V was clipped by 1 base and J by 3 bases, with 7 bases between them. The CDR3 runs to 14 residues. Per germline, CDR1 LNHDA and CDR2 SQIVND (reference sequence).

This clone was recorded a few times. The CDR3 DNA reads TGTGCCAGCAGTTACGAGGCTAACTATGGCTACACCTTC. It encodes CASSYEANYGYTF. The V gene is TRBV6-5, the J gene TRBJ1-2; D not certain. CDR1 is MNHEY, CDR2 SVGAGI, per germline. V shed 2 bases and J shed 0 bases, with 4 bases lying between them. The CDR3 loop spans 13 amino acids.

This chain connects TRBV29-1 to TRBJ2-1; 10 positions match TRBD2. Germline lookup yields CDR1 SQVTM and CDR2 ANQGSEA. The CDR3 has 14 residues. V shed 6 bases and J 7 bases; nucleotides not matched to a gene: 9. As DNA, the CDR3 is TGCAGCGTACGACAGGGGACTAGCGTTAATGAGCAGTTCTTC. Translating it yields CSVRQGTSVNEQFF.

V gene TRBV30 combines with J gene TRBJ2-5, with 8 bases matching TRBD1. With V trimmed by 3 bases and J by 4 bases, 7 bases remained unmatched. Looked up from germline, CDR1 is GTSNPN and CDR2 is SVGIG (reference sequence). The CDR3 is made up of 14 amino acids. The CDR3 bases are TGTGCCTGGAGACCCCCAGGGGGCGCAGAGACCCAGTACTTC. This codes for CAWRPPGGAETQYF.

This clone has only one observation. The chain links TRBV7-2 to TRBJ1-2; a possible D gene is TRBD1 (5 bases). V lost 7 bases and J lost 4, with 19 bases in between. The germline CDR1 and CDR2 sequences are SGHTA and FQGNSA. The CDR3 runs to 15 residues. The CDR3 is CASTYARAAFYGYTF. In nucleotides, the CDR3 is TGTGCCAGCACCTATGCCAGGGCGGCCTTCTATGGCTACACCTTC.